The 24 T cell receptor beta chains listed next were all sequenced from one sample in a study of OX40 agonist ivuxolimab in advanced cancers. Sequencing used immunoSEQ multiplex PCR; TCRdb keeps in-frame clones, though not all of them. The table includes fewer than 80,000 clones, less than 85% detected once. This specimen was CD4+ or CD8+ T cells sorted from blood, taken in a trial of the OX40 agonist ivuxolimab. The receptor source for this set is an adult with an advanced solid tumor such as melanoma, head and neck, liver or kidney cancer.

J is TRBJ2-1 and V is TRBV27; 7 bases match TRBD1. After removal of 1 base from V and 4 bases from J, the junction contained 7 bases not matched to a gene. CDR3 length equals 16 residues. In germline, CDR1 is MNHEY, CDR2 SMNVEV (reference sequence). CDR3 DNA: TGTGCCAGCAGTTTATTTGCACAGGGGCGGTACAATGAGCAGTTCTTC. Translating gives CASSLFAQGRYNEQFF.

CDR3 residues: CASTGGLAGVLAGELFF. CDR3 nucleotide sequence: TGTGCCAGCACCGGAGGACTAGCGGGAGTATTAGCCGGGGAGCTGTTTTTT. This chain joins TRBV11-3 and TRBJ2-2, with 13 bases aligning to TRBD2. The CDR3 consists of 17 residues. Germline V gene sequence: CDR1 SGHNT, CDR2 YENEEA. V lost 7 bases and J lost 6; bases outside the gene matches: 11. Full variable domain (rest looked up from reference TRBV11-3 and TRBJ2-2): EAGVVQSPRYKIIEKKQPVAFWCNPISGHNTLYWYLQNLGQGPELLIRYENEEAVDDSQLPKDRFSAERLKGVDSTLKIQPAELGDSAVYLCASTGGLAGVLAGELFFGEGSRLTVL.

CDR3 sequence reads: CASSLEGRNTEAFF. In DNA form, the CDR3 reads TGTGCCAGCAGCTTAGAGGGGCGGAACACTGAAGCTTTCTTT. This chain connects TRBV7-9 to TRBJ1-1; D possibly corresponds to TRBD1 (5 bases). V was shortened by 1 base and J by 1 base, with 7 bases between the two germline ends. The germline gives CDR1 SEHNR, CDR2 FQNEAQ (reference sequence). The CDR3 has 14 amino acids.

CDR3 coding DNA: TGCAGTGCTTGGACCGGCGATGAGCAGTTCTTC. This encodes CSAWTGDEQFF. This rearrangement joins TRBV20-1 to TRBJ2-1; unclear D gene. The CDR3 has 11 amino acids. With 5 bases removed from V and 8 bases from J, the gap between germline ends came to 10 bases. The germline CDR1 and CDR2 sequences are DFQATT and SNEGSKA (reference sequence).

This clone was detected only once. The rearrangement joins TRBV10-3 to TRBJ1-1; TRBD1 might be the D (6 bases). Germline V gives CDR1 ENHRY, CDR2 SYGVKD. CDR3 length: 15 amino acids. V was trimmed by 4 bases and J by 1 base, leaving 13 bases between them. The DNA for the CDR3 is TGTGCCATCAGTGGCTCCGGGACACGGAACACTGAAGCTTTCTTT. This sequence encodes CAISGSGTRNTEAFF.

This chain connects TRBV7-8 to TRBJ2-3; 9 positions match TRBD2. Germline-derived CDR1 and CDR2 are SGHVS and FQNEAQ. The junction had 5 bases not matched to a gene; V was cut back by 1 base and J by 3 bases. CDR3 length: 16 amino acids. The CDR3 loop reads CASSLGLAAITDTQYF. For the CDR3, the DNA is TGTGCCAGCAGCTTAGGACTAGCGGCGATAACAGATACGCAGTATTTT.

CDR3 DNA sequence: TGTGCCAGCAGCTTAGGTTCCAGAAACCAAGAGACCCAGTACTTC. Translated: CASSLGSRNQETQYF. V gene TRBV11-3 combines with J gene TRBJ2-5; D is unresolved. Per the germline V gene, CDR1 is SGHNT and CDR2 is YENEEA. Trimming left V 1 base short and J 0 bases short, with 9 bases between. The length of the CDR3 is 15 residues.

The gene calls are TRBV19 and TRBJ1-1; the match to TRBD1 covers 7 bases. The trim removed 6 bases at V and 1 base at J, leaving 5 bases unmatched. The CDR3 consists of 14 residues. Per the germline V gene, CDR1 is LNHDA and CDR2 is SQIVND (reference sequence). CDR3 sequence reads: CASSRGQTNTEAFF. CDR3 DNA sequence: TGTGCCAGTAGCAGGGGACAGACGAACACTGAAGCTTTCTTT.

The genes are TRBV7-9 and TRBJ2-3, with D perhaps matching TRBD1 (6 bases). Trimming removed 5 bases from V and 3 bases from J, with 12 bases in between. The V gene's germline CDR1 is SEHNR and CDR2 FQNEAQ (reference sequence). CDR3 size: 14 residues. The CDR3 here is CASSPGQLTDTQYF. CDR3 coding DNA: TGTGCCAGCAGCCCCGGACAGCTGACAGATACGCAGTATTTT.

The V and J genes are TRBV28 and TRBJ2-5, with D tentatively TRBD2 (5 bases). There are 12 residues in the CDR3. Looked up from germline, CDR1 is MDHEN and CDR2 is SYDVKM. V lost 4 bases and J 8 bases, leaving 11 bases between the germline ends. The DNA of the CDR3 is TGTGCCAGCAGTTCCAGCGGATACACCCAGTACTTC. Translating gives CASSSSGYTQYF.

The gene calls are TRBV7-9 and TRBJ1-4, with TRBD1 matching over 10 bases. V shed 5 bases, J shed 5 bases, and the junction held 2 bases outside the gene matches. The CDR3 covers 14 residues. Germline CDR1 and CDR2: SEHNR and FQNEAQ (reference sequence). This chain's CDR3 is CASSPDRGNEKLFF. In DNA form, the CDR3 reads TGTGCCAGCAGCCCGGACAGGGGGAATGAAAAACTGTTTTTT.

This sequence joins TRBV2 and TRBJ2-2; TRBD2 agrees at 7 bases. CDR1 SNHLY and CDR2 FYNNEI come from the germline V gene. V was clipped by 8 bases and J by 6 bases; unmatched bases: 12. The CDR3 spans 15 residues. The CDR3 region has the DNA TGTGCCAGCGGAGTCCGCGGGAGAATTTCCGGGGAGCTGTTTTTT. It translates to CASGVRGRISGELFF.

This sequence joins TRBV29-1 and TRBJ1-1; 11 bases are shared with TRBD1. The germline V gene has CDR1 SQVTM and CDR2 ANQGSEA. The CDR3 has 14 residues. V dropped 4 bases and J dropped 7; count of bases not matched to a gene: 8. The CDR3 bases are TGCAGCGTTGTTGGACAGGGGGCTGACGGTGAAGCTTTCTTT. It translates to CSVVGQGADGEAFF.

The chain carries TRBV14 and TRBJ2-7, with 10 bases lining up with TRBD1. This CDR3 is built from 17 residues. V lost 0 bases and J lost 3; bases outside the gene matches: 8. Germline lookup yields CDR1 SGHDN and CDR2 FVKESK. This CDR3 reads CASSQDPGQGGLYEQYF. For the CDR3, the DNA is TGTGCCAGCAGCCAAGATCCCGGACAGGGGGGTCTCTACGAGCAGTACTTC.

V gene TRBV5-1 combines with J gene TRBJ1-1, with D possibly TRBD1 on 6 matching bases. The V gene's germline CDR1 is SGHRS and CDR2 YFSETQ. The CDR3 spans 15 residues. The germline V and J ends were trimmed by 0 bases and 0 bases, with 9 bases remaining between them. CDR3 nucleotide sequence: TGCGCCAGCAGCTTGGGACAGGACCTGAACACTGAAGCTTTCTTT. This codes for CASSLGQDLNTEAFF.

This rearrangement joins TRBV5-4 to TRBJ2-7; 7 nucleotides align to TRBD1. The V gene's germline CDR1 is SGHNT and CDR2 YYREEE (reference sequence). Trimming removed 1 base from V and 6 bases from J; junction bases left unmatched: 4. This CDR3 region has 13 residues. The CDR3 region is CASSLTGVLEQYF. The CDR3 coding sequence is TGTGCCAGCAGCTTGACAGGGGTCCTCGAGCAGTACTTC.

CDR3 residues: CASSLDSVGRGYGYTF. The DNA of the CDR3 is TGTGCCAGCAGCTTAGATTCCGTTGGCAGGGGCTATGGCTACACCTTC. This chain connects TRBV7-2 to TRBJ1-2; perhaps TRBD1 as D (6 bases). The CDR3 covers 16 residues. Trimming removed 1 base from V and 4 bases from J, with 16 bases in between. From germline, CDR1 is SGHTA and CDR2 FQGNSA.

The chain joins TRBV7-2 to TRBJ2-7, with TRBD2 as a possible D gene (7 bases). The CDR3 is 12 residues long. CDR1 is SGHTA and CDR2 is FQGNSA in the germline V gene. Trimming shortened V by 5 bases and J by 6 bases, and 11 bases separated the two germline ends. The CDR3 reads CASSGRGGEQYF. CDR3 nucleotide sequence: TGTGCCAGCAGCGGGAGGGGGGGCGAGCAGTACTTC.

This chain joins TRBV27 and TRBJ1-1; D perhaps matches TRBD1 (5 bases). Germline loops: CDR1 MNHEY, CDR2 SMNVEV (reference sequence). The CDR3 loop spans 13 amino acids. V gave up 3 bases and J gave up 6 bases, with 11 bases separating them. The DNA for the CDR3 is TGTGCCAGCAGTTTGCAGGGATCCCCTGAAGCTTTCTTT. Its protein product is CASSLQGSPEAFF.

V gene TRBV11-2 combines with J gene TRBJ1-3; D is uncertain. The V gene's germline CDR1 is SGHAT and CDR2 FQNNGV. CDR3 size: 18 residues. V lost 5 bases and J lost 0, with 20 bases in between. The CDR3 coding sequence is TGTGCCAGCAGCCCAGCCAGGCGGACGACACTCTCTGGAAACACCATATATTTT. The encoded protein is CASSPARRTTLSGNTIYF.

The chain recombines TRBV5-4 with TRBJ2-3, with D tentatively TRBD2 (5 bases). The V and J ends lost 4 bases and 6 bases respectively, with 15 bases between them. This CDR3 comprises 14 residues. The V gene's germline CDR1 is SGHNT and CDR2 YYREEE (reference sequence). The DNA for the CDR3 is TGTGCCAGCAGCGGATTAGGGCCGGGGGATACGCAGTATTTT. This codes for CASSGLGPGDTQYF. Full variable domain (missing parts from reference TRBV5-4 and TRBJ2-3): ETGVTQSPTHLIKTRGQQVTLRCSSQSGHNTVSWYQQALGQGPQFIFQYYREEENGRGNFPPRFSGLQFPNYSSELNVNALELDDSALYLCASSGLGPGDTQYFGPGTRLTVL.

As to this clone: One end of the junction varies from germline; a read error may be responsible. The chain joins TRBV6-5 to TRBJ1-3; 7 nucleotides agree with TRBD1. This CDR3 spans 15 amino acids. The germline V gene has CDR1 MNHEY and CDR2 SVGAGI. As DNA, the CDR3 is TGTGCCAGCAGTGGCAGGGGGACCTCTGAAAACACCATATATTTT. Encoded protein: CASSGRGTSENTIYF.

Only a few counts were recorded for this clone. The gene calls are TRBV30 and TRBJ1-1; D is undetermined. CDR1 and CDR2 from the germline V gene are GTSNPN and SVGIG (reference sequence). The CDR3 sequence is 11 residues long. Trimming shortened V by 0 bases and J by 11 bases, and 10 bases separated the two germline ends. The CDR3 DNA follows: TGTGCCTGGAGTGTATACCGGGAGGCTTTCTTT. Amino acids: CAWSVYREAFF.

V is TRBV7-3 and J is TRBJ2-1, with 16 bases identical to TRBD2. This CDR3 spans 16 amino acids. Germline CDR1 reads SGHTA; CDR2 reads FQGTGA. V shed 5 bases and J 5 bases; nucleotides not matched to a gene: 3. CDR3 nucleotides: TGTGCCAGCAGCACAGGGACTAGCGGGAGGGACAATGAGCAGTTCTTC. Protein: CASSTGTSGRDNEQFF.